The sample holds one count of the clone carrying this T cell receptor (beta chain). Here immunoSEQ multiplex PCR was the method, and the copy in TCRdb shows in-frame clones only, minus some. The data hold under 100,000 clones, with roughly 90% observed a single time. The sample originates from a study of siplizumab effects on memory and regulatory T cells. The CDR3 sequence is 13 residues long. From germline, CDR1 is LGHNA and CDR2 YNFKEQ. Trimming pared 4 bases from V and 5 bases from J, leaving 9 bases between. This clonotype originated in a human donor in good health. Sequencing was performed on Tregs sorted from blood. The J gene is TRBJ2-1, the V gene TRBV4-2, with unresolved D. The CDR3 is CASSLELHNEQFF. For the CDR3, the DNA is TGTGCCAGCAGCCTAGAATTGCACAATGAGCAGTTCTTC.